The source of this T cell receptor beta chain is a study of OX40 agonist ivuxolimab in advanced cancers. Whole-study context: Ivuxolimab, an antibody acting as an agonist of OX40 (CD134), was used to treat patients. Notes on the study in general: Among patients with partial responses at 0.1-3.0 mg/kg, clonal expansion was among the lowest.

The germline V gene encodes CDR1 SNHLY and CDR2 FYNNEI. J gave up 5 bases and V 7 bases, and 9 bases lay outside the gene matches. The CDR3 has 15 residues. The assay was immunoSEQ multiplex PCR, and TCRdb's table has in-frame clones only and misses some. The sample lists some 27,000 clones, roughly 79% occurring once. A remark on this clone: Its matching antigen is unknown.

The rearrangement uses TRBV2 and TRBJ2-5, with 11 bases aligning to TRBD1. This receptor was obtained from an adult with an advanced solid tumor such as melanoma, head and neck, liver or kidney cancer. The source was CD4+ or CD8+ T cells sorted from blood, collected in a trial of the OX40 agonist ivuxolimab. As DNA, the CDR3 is TGTGCCAGCAAGTCCGGACAGGGGGCGGGGGAGACCCAGTACTTC. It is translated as CASKSGQGAGETQYF.